Detailed here is one T cell receptor (beta chain). This specimen belongs to a study of cytomegalovirus exposure and HLA in healthy donors. Per germline, CDR1 SEHNR and CDR2 FQNEAQ (reference sequence). The CDR3 spans 15 residues. V shed 1 base and J 5 bases; nucleotides not matched to a gene: 5. Both 60 Vbeta primers and 13 Jbeta primers went into the PCR. The protocol was immunoSEQ multiplex PCR, while the TCRdb copy is restricted to in-frame clones and leaves out a portion. The sample records some 90,000 clones, 60% to 80% being singletons. This sequence originates from a female donor in good health and CMV-seronegative. This rearrangement joins TRBV7-9 to TRBJ2-7, with 10 positions matching TRBD1. Sequenced input: PBMCs. This CDR3 reads CASSLVGQGVHEQYF. For the CDR3, the DNA is TGTGCCAGCAGCTTAGTAGGACAGGGGGTCCACGAGCAGTACTTC.